A few counts support the clone carrying this T cell receptor beta chain. This entry comes from a study of cytomegalovirus exposure and HLA in healthy donors. Deletions cut 8 bases from V and 3 bases from J, with 10 bases between. Germline V gives CDR1 MDHEN, CDR2 SYDVKM. This CDR3 contains 12 residues. 60 Vbeta and 13 Jbeta primers were used in PCR. The method was immunoSEQ multiplex PCR; TCRdb's version includes in-frame clones alone and lacks a portion of them. This table has 95,000 to 150,000 clones, around 80% appearing once. The source of this sequence is a man aged 25-45 years in good health and CMV-seronegative. V usage is TRBV28 and J usage is TRBJ1-1, with D hard to call. Specimen: PBMCs. Here the CDR3 reads CASGPPYTEAFF. Here the CDR3 DNA reads TGTGCCAGCGGCCCCCCTTACACTGAAGCTTTCTTT.